This T cell receptor beta chain comes out of a study of cytomegalovirus exposure and HLA in healthy donors. For this clone: Its target is unknown.

It was with 60 Vbeta and 13 Jbeta primers that the PCR ran. Sequencing used immunoSEQ multiplex PCR; TCRdb keeps in-frame clones, though not all of them. Among about 82,000 clones, roughly 9.1% were seen once, and the ten largest hold roughly a quarter. In nominal health when sampled, donors likely had unrecorded immune exposures nonetheless. The CDR3 has 13 residues. Deletions cut 10 bases from V and 5 bases from J, with 15 bases between. The germline CDR1 and CDR2 sequences are SNHLY and FYNNEI. Findings and limits, study-wide: CMV serostatus was the only immune exposure information that was available. Some TCR beta chains (more than 150 of them) were listed as cytomegalovirus-associated. Highly shared variants forming one cluster were likely a sequencing artifact.

The sample comprised PBMCs. The sequence came from a man aged 60 to 75 in good health and CMV-seropositive. This rearrangement joins TRBV2 to TRBJ1-5; no reliable D call. The CDR3 DNA is TGTGCCATAGGCGGTGAAAGCCATCAGCCCCAGCATTTT. The encoded protein is CAIGGESHQPQHF.